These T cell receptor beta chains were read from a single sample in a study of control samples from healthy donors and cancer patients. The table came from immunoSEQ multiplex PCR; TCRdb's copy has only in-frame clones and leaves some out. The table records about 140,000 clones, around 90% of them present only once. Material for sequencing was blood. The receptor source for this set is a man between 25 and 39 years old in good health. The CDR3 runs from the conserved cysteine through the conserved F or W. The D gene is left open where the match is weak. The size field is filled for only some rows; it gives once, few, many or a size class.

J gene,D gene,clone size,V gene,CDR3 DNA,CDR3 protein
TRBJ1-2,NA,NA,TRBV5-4,TGTGCCAGCAGCTTGGGGGAGGGCAGAGACTATGGCTACACCTTC,CASSLGEGRDYGYTF
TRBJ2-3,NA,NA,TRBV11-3,TGTGCCAGCAGCGCTGACAGAACCACAGATACGCAGTATTTT,CASSADRTTDTQYF
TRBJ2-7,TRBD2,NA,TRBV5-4,TGTGCCAGCAGCTCAGGACTAGCGGGAGTACACGAGCAGTACTTC,CASSSGLAGVHEQYF
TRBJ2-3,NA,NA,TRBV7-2,TGTGCCAGCAGTTTCACCGTCACCGGCACAGATACGCAGTATTTT,CASSFTVTGTDTQYF
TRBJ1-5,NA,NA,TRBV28,TGTGCCAGCAGTTTATATCCCGAGTTCAATCAGCCCCAGCATTTT,CASSLYPEFNQPQHF
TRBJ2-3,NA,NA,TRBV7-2,TGTGCCAGCAGCTTAGGCATTAGCTCGGTGGATACGCAGTATTTT,CASSLGISSVDTQYF
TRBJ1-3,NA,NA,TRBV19,TGTGCCAGTAGTAGTTGGCAACCACTACCTGGAAACACCATATATTTT,CASSSWQPLPGNTIYF
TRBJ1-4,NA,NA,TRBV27,TGTGCCAGCAGCCTAGGGACACCGGGTAATGAAAAACTGTTTTTT,CASSLGTPGNEKLFF
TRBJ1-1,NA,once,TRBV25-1,TGTGCCAGCAGTGAATCTTACACTGAAGCTTTCTTT,CASSESYTEAFF
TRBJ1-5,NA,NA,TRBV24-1,TGTGCCACCAGTATACGATTTAGCAATCAGCCCCAGCATTTT,CATSIRFSNQPQHF
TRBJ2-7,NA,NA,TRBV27,TGTGCCAGCAGTTTGGGGCTCGCCTACGAGCAGTACTTC,CASSLGLAYEQYF
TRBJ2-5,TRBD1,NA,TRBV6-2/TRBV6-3,TGTGCCAGCAGTTACTCGAAGGGGGACAGGGTATCGGAGACCCAGTACTTC,CASSYSKGDRVSETQYF
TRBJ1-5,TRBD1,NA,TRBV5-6,TGTGCCAGCAGCTCGGACAGGGGAGCTGGCAATCAGCCCCAGCATTTT,CASSSDRGAGNQPQHF
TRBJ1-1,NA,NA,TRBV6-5,TGTGCCAGCAGCCGTGAGACAGGAGAAGCTTTCTTT,CASSRETGEAFF
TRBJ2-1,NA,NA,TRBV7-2,TGTGCCAGCAAGCCGAAATCCCATGACTCGAAGCAGTTCTTC,CASKPKSHDSKQFF
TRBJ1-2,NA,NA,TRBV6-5,TGTGCCAGCAGTTCAATAGACTCTAACTATGGCTACACCTTC,CASSSIDSNYGYTF
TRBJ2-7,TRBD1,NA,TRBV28,TGTGCCAGCCTCGGGGTCCGACAGGGCTCCTACGAGCAGTACTTC,CASLGVRQGSYEQYF
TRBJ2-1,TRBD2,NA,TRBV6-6,TGTGCCAGCAGTGGCGGGGGGAATGAGCAGTTCTTC,CASSGGGNEQFF
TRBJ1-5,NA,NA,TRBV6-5,TGTGCCAGCAGTACCGCATTGACTAGCAATCAGCCCCAGCATTTT,CASSTALTSNQPQHF
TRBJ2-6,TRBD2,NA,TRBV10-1,TGCGCCACGGAGCGGGACTCTGGGGCCAACGTCCTGACTTTC,CATERDSGANVLTF
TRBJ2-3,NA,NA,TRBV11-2,TGTGCCAGCAGCTTTATTACTTTCGGATCGGATACGCAGTATTTT,CASSFITFGSDTQYF
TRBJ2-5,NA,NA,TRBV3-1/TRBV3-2,TGTGCCAGCAGCCAGGGTCCAGGGACCCAGTACTTC,CASSQGPGTQYF
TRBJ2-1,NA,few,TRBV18,TGTGCCAGCTCACCACGGCGGCAGAGCTCCTACAATGAGCAGTTCTTC,CASSPRRQSSYNEQFF
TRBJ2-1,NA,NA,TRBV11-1,TGTGCCAGCAGCTTAATATCCGGAGGCCGTGGTGAGCAGTTCTTC,CASSLISGGRGEQFF
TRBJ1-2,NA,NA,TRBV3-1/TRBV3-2,TGTGCCAGCAGCCGCGGGGAATTGAGAGGCTACACCTTC,CASSRGELRGYTF
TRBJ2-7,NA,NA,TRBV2,TGTGCCAGCCTAAGGACCTCCAGGAATTGGGAGCAGTACTTC,CASLRTSRNWEQYF
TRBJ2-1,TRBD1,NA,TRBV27,TGTGCCACCCGACCTTTTGGGACAGGGGTTAGAGAGCAGTTCTTC,CATRPFGTGVREQFF
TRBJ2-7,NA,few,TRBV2,TGTGCCAGTTCCCCGGGGGACCTCTACTACGAGCAGTACTTC,CASSPGDLYYEQYF
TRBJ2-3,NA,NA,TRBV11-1,TGTGCCAGCAGTTTATCTGCGGGACCCACAGATACGCAGTATTTT,CASSLSAGPTDTQYF
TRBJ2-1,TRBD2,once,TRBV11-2,TGTGCCAGCAGCCCTGTTTTGGGTAGCGGGAGGGCCAATGAGCAGTTCTTC,CASSPVLGSGRANEQFF
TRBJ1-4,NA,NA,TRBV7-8,TGTGCCAGCAGCGAACATCGGACAACTACAACTAATGAAAAACTGTTTTTT,CASSEHRTTTTNEKLFF
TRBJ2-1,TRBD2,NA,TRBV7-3,TGTGCCAGCAGCTTACATACGACTAGCGGGAGTATTTCGTACAATGAGCAGTTCTTC,CASSLHTTSGSISYNEQFF
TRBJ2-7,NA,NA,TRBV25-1,TGTGCCAGCAGAAACGACAGGAACGAGCAGTACTTC,CASRNDRNEQYF
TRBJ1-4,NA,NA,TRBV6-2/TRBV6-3,TGTGCCAGCAGTTACGGTAGAAACACTAATGAAAAACTGTTTTTT,CASSYGRNTNEKLFF
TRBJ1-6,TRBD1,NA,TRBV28,TGTGCCAGCAACCCCATAAAGACAGGGCTTAATTCACCCCTCCACTTT,CASNPIKTGLNSPLHF
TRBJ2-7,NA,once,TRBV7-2,TGTGCCAGCAGCTTCGAGCGTGGCCAGGAGCAGTACTTC,CASSFERGQEQYF
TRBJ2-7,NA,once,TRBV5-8,TGTGCCAGCAGCTGGGACATAGGGTCCTACGAGCAGTACTTC,CASSWDIGSYEQYF
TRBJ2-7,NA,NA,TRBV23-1,TGCGCCAGCAAACCTAGGGCTGGCTCCTACGAGCAGTACTTC,CASKPRAGSYEQYF
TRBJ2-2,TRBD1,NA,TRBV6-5,TGTGCCAGCAGACGACAGGGGGCTGTGACCGGGGAGCTGTTTTTT,CASRRQGAVTGELFF
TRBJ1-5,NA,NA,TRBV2,TGTGCCAGCAGTGATTTGAGGGATCAGCCCCAGCATTTT,CASSDLRDQPQHF
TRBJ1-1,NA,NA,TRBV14,TGTGCCAGCAGCCAGGCGTTGGGGTTAAGAACTGAAGCTTTCTTT,CASSQALGLRTEAFF